Following are 9 T cell receptor beta chains from one sample sequenced in a study of blood T cell repertoires in COVID-19. Assay used: immunoSEQ multiplex PCR; TCRdb lists only in-frame clones, some missing. The sample lists a few hundred thousand clones, around 84% occurring once. The sample comprised PBMCs or T cells enriched from blood (not recorded which). Every receptor here comes from a woman aged 50 to 60 who had recovered from COVID-19.

This clone was counted a few times. The V and J genes are TRBV27 and TRBJ1-5, with 8 bases lining up with TRBD1. With 6 bases clipped from V and 4 bases from J, the junction kept 8 bases outside the gene matches. Germline CDR1 and CDR2: MNHEY and SMNVEV (reference sequence). The CDR3 has 15 residues. The CDR3 region is CASRRTGGSNQPQHF. CDR3 nucleotides: TGTGCCAGCAGAAGAACAGGGGGAAGTAATCAGCCCCAGCATTTT.

Written as DNA, the CDR3 is TGTGCCAGCAGCCAACACAAAAATCAGCCCCAGCATTTT. Amino acids: CASSQHKNQPQHF. This chain connects TRBV2 to TRBJ1-5; no clear D. Germline CDR1 and CDR2: SNHLY and FYNNEI. V was trimmed by 6 bases and J by 4 bases, leaving 10 bases between them. The CDR3 has 13 amino acids.

The V and J genes are TRBV3-1 (or the pseudogene TRBV3-2) and TRBJ2-7; TRBD2 aligns across 7 bases. V shed 3 bases and J 4 bases; nucleotides not matched to a gene: 9. The CDR3 covers 15 residues. CDR1 and CDR2 (germline): LGHDT, YNNKEL (reference sequence). CDR3 protein: CASSQVSSGMYEQYF. Written as DNA, the CDR3 is TGTGCCAGCAGCCAGGTTTCTAGCGGAATGTACGAGCAGTACTTC.

J is TRBJ1-4 and V is TRBV30; D is unclear. The CDR3 has 17 amino acids. V was shortened by 0 bases and J by 0 bases, with 14 bases between the two germline ends. The germline gives CDR1 GTSNPN, CDR2 SVGIG (reference sequence). CDR3 DNA: TGTGCCTGGAGTGTTCTGGGCTCTCATGCAACTAATGAAAAACTGTTTTTT. This sequence encodes CAWSVLGSHATNEKLFF.

The V and J genes are TRBV7-3 and TRBJ2-5; tentative D call: TRBD2 (6 bases). Looked up from germline, CDR1 is SGHTA and CDR2 is FQGTGA. The CDR3 covers 17 residues. V was pared by 2 bases and J by 5 bases, with 21 bases between. For the CDR3, the DNA is TGTGCCAGCAGCTTACGGCCGGGCGGGGACCCGTTTGAGACCCAGTACTTC. It codes for CASSLRPGGDPFETQYF.

This chain connects TRBV6-2 or TRBV6-3 to TRBJ2-7; the match to TRBD2 covers 8 bases. The CDR3 sequence is 15 residues long. Per the germline V gene, CDR1 is MNHEY and CDR2 is SVGEGT. Unmatched junction bases numbered 2, after V lost 1 base and J lost 0 bases. CDR3 bases: TGTGCCAGCAGTTACTGGGGGACTAGCTCCTACGAGCAGTACTTC. It yields the protein CASSYWGTSSYEQYF.

This rearrangement joins TRBV3-1 (or the pseudogene TRBV3-2) to TRBJ2-1; a possible D gene is TRBD2 (6 bases). The CDR3 runs 13 residues. Germline lookup yields CDR1 LGHDT and CDR2 YNNKEL (reference sequence). V gave up 6 bases and J gave up 4 bases, with 10 bases separating them. In nucleotides, the CDR3 is TGTGCCAGCAGTCCTCGGGGGTACAATGAGCAGTTCTTC. Residues: CASSPRGYNEQFF.

This rearrangement joins TRBV9 to TRBJ2-7; 7 bases are shared with TRBD2. The CDR3 spans 14 residues. After removal of 0 bases from V and 6 bases from J, the junction contained 6 bases not matched to a gene. The germline V gene has CDR1 SGDLS and CDR2 YYNGEE. The CDR3 DNA follows: TGTGCCAGCAGCGTAGCAGCGGGAACTGGCGAGCAGTACTTC. Its protein is CASSVAAGTGEQYF. Full variable domain (outside the CDR3, taken from reference TRBV9 and TRBJ2-7): DSGVTQTPKHLITATGQRVTLRCSPRSGDLSVYWYQQSLDQGLQFLIQYYNGEERAKGNILERFSAQQFPDLHSELNLSSLELGDSALYFCASSVAAGTGEQYFGPGTRLTVT.

V usage is TRBV28 and J usage is TRBJ2-5; no clear D gene. V was clipped by 6 bases and J by 5 bases, with 10 bases between them. The CDR3 runs 12 residues. Germline CDR1 reads MDHEN; CDR2 reads SYDVKM. The CDR3 here is CASSLDLETQYF. CDR3 sequence (DNA): TGTGCCAGCAGCCTAGATCTGGAGACCCAGTACTTC.